This T cell receptor beta chain was found in a study of a mutant IDH1 vaccine in newly diagnosed glioma. Time point noted: week 23, last vaccination. Each dose delivered 300 ug of mutant IDH1 20-mer peptide subcutaneously with imiquimod. Sequencing used immunoSEQ multiplex PCR; TCRdb keeps in-frame clones, though not all of them. The data show roughly 60,000 clones, with about 88% seen just once and approximately 4% held by the top ten. Comment on this clone: Its antigen remains unknown.

With 2 bases clipped from V and 8 bases from J, the junction kept 13 bases outside the gene matches. The germline V gene encodes CDR1 KGHSH and CDR2 LQKENI. This CDR3 comprises 16 residues. The sample in question was PBMCs, obtained from a glioma patient whose treatment included an IDH1 peptide vaccine. This receptor was taken from a man younger than 45 with glioma. The chain couples TRBV18 to TRBJ1-1, with 8 bases that match TRBD1. CDR3 nucleotide sequence: TGTGCCAGCTCACCAGGGGTGGGGACAGGCGGCACGGAAGCTTTCTTT. This gives the protein CASSPGVGTGGTEAFF.